The TCR beta chain under discussion was sequenced for a study of cytomegalovirus exposure and HLA in healthy donors. General study results and limits: Segments of the TCR beta V type were, in most cases, productive about 87% or about 30% of the time in an earlier analysis. An analysis that came later showed most CMV-associated TCR beta chains appearing HLA-restricted.

A remark on this clone: Antigen specificity is unknown.

Researchers ran the PCR with 60 Vbeta and 13 Jbeta primers. Using immunoSEQ multiplex PCR, the repertoire was profiled, and TCRdb retains in-frame clones only, with some absent. The sample includes over 150,000 clones, roughly four fifths of them seen just once. This TCR came from a girl between 10 and 17 years old in good health and CMV-seropositive. Input material: PBMCs.

CDR3 bases: TGTGCCAGCGCAGAAAGGTCCAGGTCAGGAAACACCATATATTTT. It specifies CASAERSRSGNTIYF. The genes are TRBV19 and TRBJ1-3; no clear D. Trimming left V 9 bases short and J 4 bases short, with 19 bases between. The CDR3 is 15 residues long. The V gene's germline CDR1 is LNHDA and CDR2 SQIVND (reference sequence).